This TCR beta chain was sequenced for a study of T cell responses to AZD1222 COVID-19 vaccine. Study-wide background: Second-dose timings of about 4 or about 12 weeks were pooled.

Study findings and constraints: Nearly half of spike-specific TCRs reportedly go after variant regions that carry no mutations. Researchers took repertoire samples only after the peak T cell response had come. Just a handful of AZD1222 recipients tested seropositive at baseline.

The V gene's germline CDR1 is MNHEY and CDR2 SVGAGI. The CDR3 sequence is 13 residues long. V was cut by 8 bases and J by 4 bases, with 14 bases left in between. Produced via immunoSEQ multiplex PCR; TCRdb's table is partial and in-frame only. Of about 130,000 clones detected, roughly 91% appear once; the ten largest clones hold over 8%. Details on this clone: What it recognizes is unknown.

Sequences were derived from peripheral blood, sampled on day 0 of AZD1222 vaccination. The chain has TRBV6-5 and TRBJ1-2, with D unclear. This clonotype was sampled from an adult in good health. The CDR3 spells CASRLRGSYGYTF. The DNA of the CDR3 is TGTGCCAGCCGTCTGAGAGGTTCCTATGGCTACACCTTC.